One T cell receptor (beta chain) is described in this entry. What it recognizes is unknown. They isolated at least 6.5 million PBMCs from each sample. The sample belongs to a study of blood T cells in healthy people across ages. Whole-study context: Template switching caught about one barcoded beta molecule for each two T cells.

The study's findings and limits: The unknown donor CMV status may have confounded expanded clonotype changes.

Through a sample-barcoded 5' primer and a J-beta primer mix, a second PCR was run for 7 to 11 cycles. TCRdb reprocessed the 5' RACE reads via MiXCR and lists one record per CDR3 protein. The repertoire holds approximately 1,000,000 distinct CDR3 sequences, with more than 30% as singletons. The V gene's germline CDR1 is SGHVS and CDR2 FQNEAQ. Unmatched junction bases numbered 11, after V lost 5 bases and J lost 1 base. The length of the CDR3 is 18 residues. This TCR was recovered from a man aged 18-30 years in good health. The chain combines TRBV7-8 with TRBJ2-1; 10 bases align to TRBD2. Source material: blood. The CDR3 DNA is TGTGCCAGCAGCCATATGGTGGCTAGCGGGGGATCCTACAATGAGCAGTTCTTC. This translates into CASSHMVASGGSYNEQFF.